A selection of T cell receptor beta chains follows, all from one sample in a study of blood T cell repertoires in COVID-19. Assay: immunoSEQ multiplex PCR; the TCRdb copy retains only in-frame clones and omits some. This sample has about 69,000 clones, with 86% found just once. Sequences were obtained from peripheral blood. Receptors originate from a man in his forties or fifties with COVID-19, enrolled during active disease. Each CDR3 is given with its conserved first and last residue. A D gene is named only where the DNA matches it firmly. Not every row has a clone size; where given, it reads once, few, many or a size class.

CASSRDRNIQYF	TGTGCCAGCAGCCGAGACAGAAACATTCAGTACTTC	.	TRBV6-5	TRBJ2-4	.
CASSSPQGHTEAFF	TGTGCCAGCAGTTCCCCTCAGGGGCACACTGAAGCTTTCTTT	once	TRBV28	TRBJ1-1	.
CASSLLPFYLYGYTF	TGTGCCAGCAGCTTGCTCCCCTTCTATCTCTATGGCTACACCTTC	few	TRBV5-8	TRBJ1-2	.
CATRGEDFIQLFF	TGTGCCACCAGGGGTGAGGACTTTATTCAACTGTTTTTT	once	TRBV6-5	TRBJ1-4	.
CASSSHRAYGNTIYF	TGTGCCAGCAGCTCGCACAGGGCCTACGGAAACACCATATATTTT	.	TRBV7-8	TRBJ1-3	.
CASTLSQGGNYGYTF	TGTGCCAGCACCCTGAGTCAGGGAGGGAACTATGGCTACACCTTC	.	TRBV6-5	TRBJ1-2	.
CASSENGQGWYGYTF	TGTGCCAGCAGTGAAAACGGGCAGGGCTGGTATGGCTACACCTTC	.	TRBV2	TRBJ1-2	.
CASSLWGGYYGYTF	TGTGCCAGCAGTTTATGGGGGGGGTACTATGGCTACACCTTC	.	TRBV28	TRBJ1-2	.
CASSASGGAGQPQHF	TGTGCCAGCAGTGCCTCCGGGGGTGCAGGACAGCCCCAGCATTTT	few	TRBV28	TRBJ1-5	.
CASSLGEQRGYTF	TGTGCCAGCAGCTTAGGGGAGCAAAGAGGCTACACCTTC	.	TRBV7-9	TRBJ1-2	.
CASSQDLPTGITNYGYTF	TGTGCCAGCAGCCAAGATCTTCCGACAGGAATCACTAACTATGGCTACACCTTC	.	TRBV4-2	TRBJ1-2	.
CAVPGQGYNEQFF	TGTGCTGTTCCGGGACAGGGCTACAATGAGCAGTTCTTC	once	TRBV6-5	TRBJ2-1	TRBD1
CASSEALGQGAMYYGYTF	TGTGCCAGCAGTGAAGCTCTGGGACAGGGGGCTATGTACTATGGCTACACCTTC	.	TRBV6-1	TRBJ1-2	TRBD1
CASSPGQGATNEKLFF	TGCGCCAGCAGCCCGGGACAGGGGGCAACTAATGAAAAACTGTTTTTT	once	TRBV5-1	TRBJ1-4	TRBD1
CASSAILGGSDSPLHF	TGTGCCAGCAGTGCAATTTTAGGAGGGAGCGATTCACCCCTCCACTTT	few	TRBV6-1	TRBJ1-6	.
CASSYRDQRAGYTF	TGTGCCAGCAGTTACAGGGACCAGAGGGCTGGCTACACCTTC	few	TRBV28	TRBJ1-2	.
CASSLPAGLQETQYF	TGTGCCAGCAGTTTACCAGCGGGGCTTCAAGAGACCCAGTACTTC	once	TRBV28	TRBJ2-5	TRBD2
CASSEGAGATGELFF	TGTGCCAGCAGTGAAGGGGCGGGGGCGACCGGGGAGCTGTTTTTT	.	TRBV6-1	TRBJ2-2	.
CASSEVGGNYGYTF	TGTGCCAGCAGTGAAGTAGGCGGGAACTATGGCTACACCTTC	.	TRBV6-1	TRBJ1-2	.
CASSSTGLTNEKLFF	TGCGCCAGCAGCTCGACAGGCTTAACTAATGAAAAACTGTTTTTT	few	TRBV5-1	TRBJ1-4	.
CASSRTSGANTGELFF	TGTGCCAGCAGCCGGACTAGCGGGGCGAACACCGGGGAGCTGTTTTTT	.	TRBV11-1	TRBJ2-2	TRBD2
CASSLGLFSYEQYF	TGCGCCAGCAGCTTGGGTTTATTTTCCTACGAGCAGTACTTC	few	TRBV5-1	TRBJ2-7	.
CASSLVQGGGYTF	TGCGCCAGCAGCTTGGTACAGGGGGGCGGCTACACCTTC	.	TRBV5-1	TRBJ1-2	TRBD1
CASNGNNSPLHF	TGTGCCAGCAATGGCAATAATTCACCCCTCCACTTT	.	TRBV6-6	TRBJ1-6	.
CASSPEQGSSEGYTF	TGTGCCAGCTCACCAGAACAGGGTAGCAGTGAAGGCTACACCTTC	.	TRBV18	TRBJ1-2	.
CASSLKATGRTYEQYF	TGCGCCAGCAGCTTGAAGGCAACAGGGCGGACCTACGAGCAGTACTTC	.	TRBV5-1	TRBJ2-7	.
CSAIEQGQLFF	TGCAGTGCTATCGAACAGGGGCAACTGTTTTTT	.	TRBV20-1	TRBJ1-4	TRBD1
CASTPQQTGTHQETQYF	TGTGCCAGTACCCCACAACAGACCGGGACACACCAAGAGACCCAGTACTTC	once	TRBV19	TRBJ2-5	.
CASSPLRENSPLHF	TGTGCCAGCTCACCGTTACGGGAAAATTCACCCCTCCACTTT	few	TRBV18	TRBJ1-6	.
CASRTGQGANEQYF	TGCGCCAGCAGGACGGGACAGGGGGCTAACGAGCAGTACTTC	.	TRBV10-2	TRBJ2-7	TRBD1
CASSLGQGLNQPQHF	TGCGCCAGCAGCTTGGGACAGGGTCTGAATCAGCCCCAGCATTTT	few	TRBV5-1	TRBJ1-5	TRBD1
CASSSLRTGGLIGELFF	TGTGCCAGCAGCTCCCTCCGGACAGGGGGCTTGATCGGGGAGCTGTTTTTT	.	TRBV5-5	TRBJ2-2	TRBD1
CASSTVAARQETQYF	TGTGCCAGCAGTACGGTAGCGGCGCGACAAGAGACCCAGTACTTC	.	TRBV6-5	TRBJ2-5	.
CASSRGDRGIPLHF	TGTGCCAGCAGCCGGGGAGACAGGGGGATCCCCCTCCACTTT	.	TRBV5-6	TRBJ1-6	TRBD1
CASSLYHRGDSSYNEQFF	TGTGCCAGCAGCTTATATCACAGGGGCGATAGCTCCTACAATGAGCAGTTCTTC	.	TRBV7-3	TRBJ2-1	TRBD1
CAWVGQPNTEAFF	TGTGCCTGGGTGGGGCAGCCGAACACTGAAGCTTTCTTT	.	TRBV30	TRBJ1-1	.
CAFSTSVIGYGYTF	TGTGCCTTCTCAACTTCTGTGATCGGCTATGGCTACACCTTC	.	TRBV30	TRBJ1-2	.
CASSILRGGYNEQFF	TGTGCCAGCAGCATCCTACGGGGGGGGTACAATGAGCAGTTCTTC	.	TRBV11-2	TRBJ2-1	TRBD2
CASSESRTVSYEQYF	TGCGCCAGCAGTGAGTCTCGGACAGTCTCCTACGAGCAGTACTTC	once	TRBV10-2	TRBJ2-7	.
CAWGPHPGGRWTGELFF	TGTGCCTGGGGACCCCACCCGGGGGGTCGTTGGACCGGGGAGCTGTTTTTT	.	TRBV30	TRBJ2-2	TRBD2
CAWSDFYGYTF	TGTGCCTGGAGTGACTTTTATGGCTACACCTTC	.	TRBV30	TRBJ1-2	.
CSASSPRRGKLFF	TGCAGTGCTAGTAGTCCGAGGAGGGGAAAACTGTTTTTT	.	TRBV20-1	TRBJ1-4	.
CASSLYPPLDYGYTF	TGTGCCAGCAGTTTATATCCCCCTCTAGACTATGGCTACACCTTC	.	TRBV27	TRBJ1-2	.
CASSPHEGQGVNTIYF	TGTGCCAGCAGCCCGCATGAGGGACAGGGGGTAAACACCATATATTTT	.	TRBV4-2	TRBJ1-3	TRBD1
CASSQDLSRGNQPQHF	TGTGCCAGCAGCCAAGATTTGAGCCGGGGCAATCAGCCCCAGCATTTT	once	TRBV4-2	TRBJ1-5	.
CASTPGTSGGRQYF	TGTGCCAGCACCCCCGGGACTAGCGGGGGAAGGCAGTATTTT	.	TRBV7-9	TRBJ2-3	TRBD2
CASSDHADTSYGYTF	TGTGCCAGCAGTGACCACGCAGATACCAGCTATGGCTACACCTTC	.	TRBV25-1	TRBJ1-2	.
CASSSLAAQYNEQFF	TGTGCCAGCAGCTCTCTAGCGGCCCAGTACAATGAGCAGTTCTTC	.	TRBV7-2	TRBJ2-1	TRBD2
CASSSGGTGNNEQFF	TGCGCCAGCAGCTCGGGCGGGACTGGTAACAATGAGCAGTTCTTC	.	TRBV5-1	TRBJ2-1	.
CASSPEPGGLRETQYF	TGTGCCAGCAGCCCCGAACCGGGGGGGCTGCGGGAGACCCAGTACTTC	.	TRBV7-3	TRBJ2-5	TRBD2
CASRGDGNTIYF	TGTGCCAGCAGGGGAGATGGAAACACCATATATTTT	.	TRBV7-8	TRBJ1-3	.